This T cell receptor (beta chain) was recovered during a study of blood T cell repertoires in COVID-19. Background on the study: Samples representing acute and convalescent COVID-19 were sourced from the United States, Italy and Spain. PBMCs, B-cell-depleted T cells, or T cells were the source of the cDNA or gDNA that made up the material.

V lost 2 bases and J lost 4, with 8 bases in between. Germline values: CDR1 MDHEN, CDR2 SYDVKM. The length of the CDR3 is 13 residues. In the authors' workflow: Scientists estimated how many nucleated cells there were by amplifying reference gene primers. The method was immunoSEQ multiplex PCR; TCRdb's version includes in-frame clones alone and lacks a portion of them. V and J calls and clone size are those listed in that table; D and trimming were worked out from the DNA. Of roughly 45,000 clones listed, 75% to 80% were seen once; the top ten hold about 26%. This clonotype was sampled from a woman in her 70s with acute or convalescent COVID-19. The chain combines TRBV28 with TRBJ1-2, with no clear D. The sequencing input was peripheral blood. The CDR3: CASSLPQRYGYTF. The CDR3 DNA follows: TGTGCCAGCAGTTTACCTCAGCGCTATGGCTACACCTTC.